These 10 T cell receptor beta chains share one sample of origin, sequenced in a study of blood T cell repertoires in COVID-19. Data came from immunoSEQ multiplex PCR; TCRdb stores just in-frame clones and leaves some out. The sample contains 380,000 or so clones, approximately 77% of which appear only once. Source material: peripheral blood. The receptors derive from a human donor with acute or convalescent COVID-19. The donor label of this sample is uncertain.

This clone was seen more than once but under ten times. This sequence joins TRBV7-9 and TRBJ2-1, with 7 bases identical to TRBD1. V lost 6 bases to trimming and J lost 4 bases; unmatched junction nucleotides: 15. The length of the CDR3 is 17 residues. Germline V gives CDR1 SEHNR, CDR2 FQNEAQ (reference sequence). The CDR3 DNA reads TGTGCCAGCAGACCCCCCCCCTTGCAGGGGGTATACAATGAGCAGTTCTTC. As protein: CASRPPPLQGVYNEQFF.

This chain joins TRBV9 and TRBJ2-3; D remains ambiguous. Germline V gives CDR1 SGDLS, CDR2 YYNGEE. V lost 1 base and J lost 3, with 3 bases in between. The CDR3 is 12 amino acids. CDR3 bases: TGTGCCAGCAGCGTACTAACAGATACGCAGTATTTT. This encodes CASSVLTDTQYF.

This chain uses TRBV5-4 with TRBJ2-2; no clear D. The germline CDR1 and CDR2 sequences are SGHNT and YYREEE (reference sequence). There are 15 residues in the CDR3. The germline V and J ends were trimmed by 1 base and 1 base, with 8 bases remaining between them. CDR3 coding DNA: TGTGCCAGCAGCTTGCGAGCAAGGAACACCGGGGAGCTGTTTTTT. Translation gives CASSLRARNTGELFF.

This clone showed up just once. The rearrangement joins TRBV4-1 to TRBJ2-1; a possible D gene is TRBD1 (5 bases). The CDR3 sequence is 12 residues long. Germline CDR1 is MGHRA and CDR2 is YSYEKL. Trimming left V 1 base short and J 10 bases short, with 8 bases between. CDR3 nucleotide sequence: TGCGCCAGCAGCCAAGTTGCAGGGGAGCAGTTCTTC. This sequence encodes CASSQVAGEQFF.

This clone was recorded once. The chain combines TRBV30 with TRBJ2-7; D uncertain. The germline CDR1 and CDR2 sequences are GTSNPN and SVGIG (reference sequence). CDR3 length: 12 amino acids. V was shortened by 0 bases and J by 5 bases, with 8 bases between the two germline ends. CDR3 in DNA: TGTGCCTGGAGTGTGGCAAATAACGAGCAGTACTTC. Its translation is CAWSVANNEQYF.

This rearrangement joins TRBV6-5 to TRBJ2-7; TRBD1 matches at 8 bases. Unmatched junction bases numbered 4, after V lost 3 bases and J lost 6 bases. The V gene's germline CDR1 is MNHEY and CDR2 SVGAGI. There are 13 residues in the CDR3. CDR3 sequence: CASSYSRGREQYF. The CDR3 DNA sequence: TGTGCCAGCAGTTATAGCAGGGGGCGCGAGCAGTACTTC.

This rearrangement joins TRBV23-1 to TRBJ1-5; tentatively, D is TRBD1 (5 bases). TRBV23-1 qualifies as an ORF whose function is uncertain. With 0 bases removed from V and 1 base from J, the gap between germline ends came to 10 bases. This CDR3 is built from 16 residues. The CDR3 region has the DNA TGCGCCAGCAGTCAATCGGGCAGGGCGAGCAATCAGCCCCAGCATTTT. Encoded protein: CASSQSGRASNQPQHF.

This chain joins TRBV5-1 and TRBJ2-1; TRBD1 is a possible D gene (7 bases). The V and J ends lost 0 bases and 1 base respectively, with 11 bases between them. Germline assignment: CDR1 SGHRS and CDR2 YFSETQ. This CDR3 spans 16 amino acids. The CDR3 sequence: CASSLEEGASYNEQFF. The CDR3 nucleotides are TGCGCCAGCAGCTTGGAGGAGGGGGCTTCCTACAATGAGCAGTTCTTC.

This sequence joins TRBV7-9 and TRBJ2-6, with D unresolved. V was pared by 8 bases and J by 2 bases, with 7 bases between. The CDR3 totals 13 residues. The germline CDR1 and CDR2 sequences are SEHNR and FQNEAQ (reference sequence). The chain's CDR3 is CASPNAGANVLTF. CDR3 DNA sequence: TGTGCCAGCCCTAATGCTGGGGCCAACGTCCTGACTTTC.

The rearrangement uses TRBV2 and TRBJ2-3; 9 bases agree with TRBD1. The trim removed 8 bases at V and 3 bases at J, leaving 0 bases unmatched. Germline V gene sequence: CDR1 SNHLY, CDR2 FYNNEI. This CDR3 is built from 12 residues. CDR3 protein: CASDRGTDTQYF. DNA for the CDR3: TGTGCCAGCGACAGGGGGACAGATACGCAGTATTTT.